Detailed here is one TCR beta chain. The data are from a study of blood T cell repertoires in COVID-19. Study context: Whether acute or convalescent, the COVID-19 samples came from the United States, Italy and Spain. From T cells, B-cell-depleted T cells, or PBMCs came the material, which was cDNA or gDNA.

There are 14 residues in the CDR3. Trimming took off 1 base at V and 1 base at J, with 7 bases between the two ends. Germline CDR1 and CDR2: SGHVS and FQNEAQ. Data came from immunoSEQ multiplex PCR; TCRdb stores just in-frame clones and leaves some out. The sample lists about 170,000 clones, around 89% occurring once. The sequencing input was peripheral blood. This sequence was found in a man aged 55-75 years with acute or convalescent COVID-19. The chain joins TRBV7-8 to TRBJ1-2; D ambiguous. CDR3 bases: TGTGCCAGCAGCTTAGGCTCGGGTAACTATGGCTACACCTTC. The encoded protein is CASSLGSGNYGYTF.